One and the same sample provided the 19 T cell receptor beta chains below, sequenced in a study of blood T cell repertoires in COVID-19. This table comes from immunoSEQ multiplex PCR, and its TCRdb copy is limited to in-frame clones, with some not included. The sample holds over 250,000 clones, 91% seen once. The sequenced sample was peripheral blood. These receptors all stem from a woman aged 25 to 39 with COVID-19, enrolled during active disease.

V usage is TRBV28 and J usage is TRBJ2-1; TRBD2 matches 11 bases. The J segment lost 0 bases and the V segment lost 5 bases, leaving 24 bases of the junction unmatched. The CDR3 sequence is 23 residues long. CDR1 is MDHEN and CDR2 is SYDVKM in the germline V gene. In DNA form, the CDR3 reads TGTGCCAGCAGTATACTAATATCAGGGGTACCGGGACTAGCGGTAACCTCCTACAATGAGCAGTTCTTC. Translation: CASSILISGVPGLAVTSYNEQFF. The whole variable domain, filled in from reference TRBV28 and TRBJ2-1, reads DVKVTQSSRYLVKRTGEKVFLECVQDMDHENMFWYRQDPGLGLRLIYFSYDVKMKEKGDIPEGYSVSREKKERFSLILESASTNQTSMYLCASSILISGVPGLAVTSYNEQFFGPGTRLTVL.

The chain is built from TRBV27 and TRBJ2-5, with TRBD1 matching 8 bases. Germline loops: CDR1 MNHEY, CDR2 SMNVEV (reference sequence). Trimming at V came to 2 bases and at J to 1 base, leaving 6 bases not matched to a gene. This CDR3 is built from 16 residues. The CDR3 sequence: CASSLKSGGLQETQYF. In DNA, the CDR3 is TGTGCCAGCAGTTTAAAGTCAGGGGGCCTCCAAGAGACCCAGTACTTC.

This chain joins TRBV7-9 and TRBJ1-2; 8 nucleotides agree with TRBD1. V trimming: 5 bases; J trimming: 5 bases; junction bases outside the gene matches: 4. CDR1 and CDR2 from the germline V gene are SEHNR and FQNEAQ (reference sequence). The CDR3 totals 13 residues. The CDR3, as DNA: TGTGCCAGCAGCCCTTGGACAGGGTATGGCTACACCTTC. Translating gives CASSPWTGYGYTF. The entire variable domain, with the rest obtained from reference TRBV7-9 and TRBJ1-2, is as follows: DTGVSQNPRHKITKRGQNVTFRCDPISEHNRLYWYRQTLGQGPEFLTYFQNEAQLEKSRLLSDRFSAERPKGSFSTLEIQRTEQGDSAMYLCASSPWTGYGYTFGSGTRLTVV.

This chain links TRBV18 with TRBJ1-5, with TRBD1 identical over 9 bases. CDR3 length equals 14 residues. With V trimmed by 6 bases and J by 6 bases, 6 bases remained unmatched. Germline CDR1 and CDR2: KGHSH and LQKENI. The CDR3 nucleotides are TGTGCCAGCTCCCAGGACAGGGGAGGTCAGCCCCAGCATTTT. It yields the protein CASSQDRGGQPQHF. The full variable domain, completed using reference TRBV18 and TRBJ1-5, is NAGVMQNPRHLVRRRGQEARLRCSPMKGHSHVYWYRQLPEEGLKFMVYLQKENIIDESGMPKERFSAEFPKEGPSILRIQQVVRGDSAAYFCASSQDRGGQPQHFGDGTRLSIL.

This chain links TRBV18 with TRBJ1-1; 7 bases map to TRBD1. Germline values: CDR1 KGHSH, CDR2 LQKENI. The CDR3 contains 12 residues. With V trimmed by 3 bases and J by 7 bases, 2 bases remained unmatched. This CDR3 reads CASSPGQNEAFF. In DNA, the CDR3 is TGTGCCAGCTCACCGGGACAGAATGAAGCTTTCTTT.

The CDR3 sequence: CASSDPGQGNTGELFF. The CDR3 DNA follows: TGTGCCAGCAGTGATCCCGGACAGGGGAACACCGGGGAGCTGTTTTTT. The genes are TRBV2 and TRBJ2-2, with TRBD1 identical over 8 bases. J was trimmed by 1 base and V by 3 bases; bases with no gene match: 4. Germline-derived CDR1 and CDR2 are SNHLY and FYNNEI. This CDR3 region has 16 residues.

V gene TRBV10-3 combines with J gene TRBJ2-1, with D maybe TRBD2 (6 bases). The CDR3 loop spans 16 amino acids. V was pared by 5 bases and J by 5 bases, with 19 bases between. Germline CDR1 is ENHRY and CDR2 is SYGVKD. CDR3 in amino acids: CAISPGVGTANNEQFF. The CDR3 DNA is TGTGCCATCAGTCCGGGGGTAGGGACTGCTAACAATGAGCAGTTCTTC.

CDR3 DNA: TGTGCCAGTAGTAATCCCTTAGCGGGATCGTCGAATGAGCAGTTCTTC. Translated, it gives CASSNPLAGSSNEQFF. The rearrangement joins TRBV19 to TRBJ2-1, with 8 nucleotides matching TRBD2. J gave up 7 bases and V 4 bases, and 12 bases lay outside the gene matches. CDR1 and CDR2 (germline): LNHDA, SQIVND (reference sequence). The CDR3 is made up of 16 amino acids.

V gene TRBV3-1 (or the pseudogene TRBV3-2) combines with J gene TRBJ1-2; 7 bases map to TRBD1. Trimming removed 0 bases from V and 6 bases from J; junction bases left unmatched: 10. This CDR3 is built from 16 residues. Germline V gives CDR1 LGHDT, CDR2 YNNKEL (reference sequence). CDR3 sequence: CASSQDLPGQVDGYTF. The CDR3 DNA reads as TGTGCCAGCAGCCAAGATCTTCCTGGACAGGTAGATGGCTACACCTTC.

This clone has just one count. This chain joins TRBV20-1 and TRBJ2-1, with D possibly TRBD2 on 6 matching bases. The CDR3 is made up of 11 amino acids. The germline gives CDR1 DFQATT, CDR2 SNEGSKA (reference sequence). In DNA, the CDR3 is TGCACCCTACGGGGGAACAATGAGCAGTTCTTC. It translates to CTLRGNNEQFF.

The table lists this clone with a few counts. This chain uses TRBV29-1 with TRBJ2-1; 13 bases agree with TRBD2. V shed 7 bases and J 0 bases; nucleotides not matched to a gene: 21. From germline, CDR1 is SQVTM and CDR2 ANQGSEA. This CDR3 contains 21 residues. CDR3 DNA: TGCAGCGCCGAAGGGGGCACTACTAGCGGGAGGGAGATTAGCTCCTACAATGAGCAGTTCTTC. Translating it yields CSAEGGTTSGREISSYNEQFF.

The chain carries TRBV6-4 and TRBJ2-3; tentatively, D is TRBD1 (6 bases). This CDR3 region has 15 residues. Trimming took off 2 bases at V and 0 bases at J, with 9 bases between the two ends. Germline V gene sequence: CDR1 MRHNA, CDR2 SNTAGT. CDR3 sequence reads: CASSDQGHSTDTQYF. DNA for the CDR3: TGTGCCAGCAGTGACCAGGGACACAGCACAGATACGCAGTATTTT.

The CDR3 region is CASSPGTDYGYTF. In DNA form, the CDR3 reads TGTGCCAGCAGTCCAGGCACAGACTATGGCTACACCTTC. This chain links TRBV6-5 with TRBJ1-2; the D is unclear. This CDR3 has 13 amino acids. Trimming removed 5 bases from V and 3 bases from J, with 10 bases in between. CDR1 is MNHEY, CDR2 SVGAGI, per germline.

The gene calls are TRBV5-1 and TRBJ2-5; 8 positions match TRBD1. Looked up from germline, CDR1 is SGHRS and CDR2 is YFSETQ. The CDR3 runs to 16 residues. Germline trimming cut 4 bases from V and 1 base from J; bases unmatched to any gene: 9. The CDR3 bases are TGCGCCAGCAGCACGGGCCCCGGACAGGGCCAAGAGACCCAGTACTTC. As protein: CASSTGPGQGQETQYF.

V is TRBV3-1 (or the pseudogene TRBV3-2) and J is TRBJ1-2; 9 bases agree with TRBD1. The germline V gene encodes CDR1 LGHDT and CDR2 YNNKEL (reference sequence). This CDR3 is 15 amino acids long. Germline trimming cut 6 bases from V and 6 bases from J; bases unmatched to any gene: 11. The chain's CDR3 is CASRKQGAPSNGYTF. DNA of the CDR3: TGTGCCAGCAGGAAACAGGGGGCCCCGTCAAATGGCTACACCTTC.

The V gene is TRBV10-3, the J gene TRBJ1-1; D is undetermined. This CDR3 region has 15 residues. V was shortened by 0 bases and J by 0 bases, with 8 bases between the two germline ends. Germline V gene data show CDR1 as ENHRY and CDR2 as SYGVKD. The CDR3 nucleotides read TGTGCCATCAGTGAGTCTTACAGAATGAACACTGAAGCTTTCTTT. Its protein product is CAISESYRMNTEAFF.

The rearrangement links TRBV6-5 to TRBJ1-1, with D possibly matching TRBD1 (5 bases). Germline V lookup: CDR1 MNHEY, CDR2 SVGAGI. This CDR3 contains 13 residues. The ends were cut back, 6 bases at V and 4 bases at J, with 12 bases in the middle. CDR3: CASRAGLVTEAFF. The CDR3 coding sequence is TGTGCCAGCAGGGCAGGGCTGGTCACTGAAGCTTTCTTT.

The chain links TRBV5-1 to TRBJ2-2, with TRBD1 identical over 11 bases. J gave up 4 bases and V 4 bases, and 3 bases lay outside the gene matches. CDR1 and CDR2 from the germline V gene are SGHRS and YFSETQ. This CDR3 region has 15 residues. The CDR3, as DNA: TGCGCCAGCAGCCCCGGGACAGGGGGCACCGGGGAGCTGTTTTTT. This codes for CASSPGTGGTGELFF.

The genes are TRBV19 and TRBJ1-1, with 8 bases fitting TRBD1. V shed 3 bases, J shed 7 bases, and the junction held 4 bases outside the gene matches. Germline assignment: CDR1 LNHDA and CDR2 SQIVND (reference sequence). The CDR3 spans 13 residues. CDR3 nucleotide sequence: TGTGCCAGTAGTATGACAGGGGTGGGTGAAGCTTTCTTT. Protein: CASSMTGVGEAFF.